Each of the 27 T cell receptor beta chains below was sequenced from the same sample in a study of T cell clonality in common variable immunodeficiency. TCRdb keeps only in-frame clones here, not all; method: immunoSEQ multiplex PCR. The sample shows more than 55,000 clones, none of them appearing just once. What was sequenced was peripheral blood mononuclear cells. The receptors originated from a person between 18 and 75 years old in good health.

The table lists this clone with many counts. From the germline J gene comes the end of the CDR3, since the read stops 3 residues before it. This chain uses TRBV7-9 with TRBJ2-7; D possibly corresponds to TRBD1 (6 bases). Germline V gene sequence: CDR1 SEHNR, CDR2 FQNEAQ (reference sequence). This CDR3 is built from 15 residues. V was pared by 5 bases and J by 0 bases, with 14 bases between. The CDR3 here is CASSGNRESSYEQYF. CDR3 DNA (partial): TGTGCCAGCAGCGGGAACAGGGAGAGCTCCTACGAG. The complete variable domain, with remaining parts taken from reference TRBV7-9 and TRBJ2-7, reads DTGVSQNPRHKITKRGQNVTFRCDPISEHNRLYWYRQTLGQGPEFLTYFQNEAQLEKSRLLSDRFSAERPKGSFSTLEIQRTEQGDSAMYLCASSGNRESSYEQYFGPGTRLTVT.

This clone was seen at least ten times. The CDR3 sequence: CSANRDRGLSGYTF. Incomplete CDR3 DNA: TGCAGTGCTAACCGGGACAGGGGGCTTAGTGGC. This sequence joins TRBV20-1 and TRBJ1-2; 12 bases align to TRBD1. The CDR3 end falls 3 residues outside the read, so it is completed with the germline J gene. CDR3 length: 14 amino acids. Germline CDR1 reads DFQATT; CDR2 reads SNEGSKA (reference sequence). With V trimmed by 4 bases and J by 7 bases, 7 bases remained unmatched.

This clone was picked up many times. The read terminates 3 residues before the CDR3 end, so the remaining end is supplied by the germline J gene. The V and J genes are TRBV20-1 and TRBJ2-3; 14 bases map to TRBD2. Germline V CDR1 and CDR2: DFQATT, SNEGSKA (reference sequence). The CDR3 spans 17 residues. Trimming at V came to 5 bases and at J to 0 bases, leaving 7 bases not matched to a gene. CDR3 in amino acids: CSAQGLAGVLSTDTQYF. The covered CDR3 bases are TGCAGTGCTCAGGGACTAGCGGGAGTACTTAGCACAGATACG.

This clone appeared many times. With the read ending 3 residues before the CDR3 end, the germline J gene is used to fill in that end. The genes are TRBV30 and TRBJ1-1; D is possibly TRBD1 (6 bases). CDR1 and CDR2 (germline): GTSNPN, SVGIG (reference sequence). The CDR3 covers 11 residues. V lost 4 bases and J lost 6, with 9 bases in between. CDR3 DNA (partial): TGTGCCTGGAACAGGGCGGCTGAA. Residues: CAWNRAAE. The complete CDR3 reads CAWNRAAEAFF.

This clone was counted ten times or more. The chain's CDR3 is CASTPGLAGENTGELFF. The part of the CDR3 DNA that was read is TGCGCCTCCACTCCGGGACTAGCGGGAGAGAACACCGGGGAG. The V call is TRBV23-1, the J call TRBJ2-2, with 14 bases fitting TRBD2. The read ends 3 residues shy of where the CDR3 ends; the end is completed using the germline J gene. TRBV23-1 is given ORF status, its function remaining uncertain. The junction had 9 bases not matched to a gene; V was cut back by 11 bases and J by 1 base. This CDR3 has 17 residues.

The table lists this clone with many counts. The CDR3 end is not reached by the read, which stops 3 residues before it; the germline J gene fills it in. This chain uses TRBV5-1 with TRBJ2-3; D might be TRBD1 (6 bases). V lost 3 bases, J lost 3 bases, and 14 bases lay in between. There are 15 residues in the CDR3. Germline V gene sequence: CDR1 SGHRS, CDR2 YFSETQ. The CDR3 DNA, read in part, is TGCGCCAGCAGCTGGATACAGGGTATGACAGATACG. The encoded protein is CASSWIQGMTDT. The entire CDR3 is CASSWIQGMTDTQYF.

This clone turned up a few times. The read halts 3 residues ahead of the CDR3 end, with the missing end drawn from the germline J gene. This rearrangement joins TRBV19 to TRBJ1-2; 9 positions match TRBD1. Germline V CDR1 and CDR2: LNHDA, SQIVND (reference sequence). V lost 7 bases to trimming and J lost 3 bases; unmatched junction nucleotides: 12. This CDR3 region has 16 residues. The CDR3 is CASTQTRDRAYYGYTF. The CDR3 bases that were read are TGTGCCAGTACCCAAACCCGGGACAGGGCTTACTATGGC. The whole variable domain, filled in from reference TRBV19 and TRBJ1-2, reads DGGITQSPKYLFRKEGQNVTLSCEQNLNHDAMYWYRQDPGQGLRLIYYSQIVNDFQKGDIAEGYSVSREKKESFPLTVTSAQKNPTAFYLCASTQTRDRAYYGYTFGSGTRLTVV.

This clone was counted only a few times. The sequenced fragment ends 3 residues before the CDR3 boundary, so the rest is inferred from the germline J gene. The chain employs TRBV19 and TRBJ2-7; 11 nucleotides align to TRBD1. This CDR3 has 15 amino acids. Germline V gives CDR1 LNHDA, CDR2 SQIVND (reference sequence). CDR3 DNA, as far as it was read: TGTGTCAATTGGGACGGGGACAGGGGGACCTACGAG. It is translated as CVNWDGDRGTYE. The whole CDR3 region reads CVNWDGDRGTYEQYF.

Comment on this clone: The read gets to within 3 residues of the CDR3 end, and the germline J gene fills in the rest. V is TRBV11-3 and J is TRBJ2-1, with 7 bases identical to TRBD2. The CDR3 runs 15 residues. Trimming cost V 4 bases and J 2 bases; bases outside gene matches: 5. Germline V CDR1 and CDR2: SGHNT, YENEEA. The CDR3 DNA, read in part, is TGTGCCAGCAGCTCGACTAGCTTCCCCTACAATGAG. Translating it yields CASSSTSFPYNE. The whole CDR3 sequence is CASSSTSFPYNEQFF.

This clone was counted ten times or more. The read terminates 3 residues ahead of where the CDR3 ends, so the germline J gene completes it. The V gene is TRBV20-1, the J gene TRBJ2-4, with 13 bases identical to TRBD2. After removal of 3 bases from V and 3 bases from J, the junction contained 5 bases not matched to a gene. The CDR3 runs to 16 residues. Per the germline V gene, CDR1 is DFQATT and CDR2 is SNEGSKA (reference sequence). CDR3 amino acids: CSASGLAGADKNIQYF. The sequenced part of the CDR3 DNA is TGCAGTGCTAGTGGACTAGCGGGAGCGGACAAAAACATT.

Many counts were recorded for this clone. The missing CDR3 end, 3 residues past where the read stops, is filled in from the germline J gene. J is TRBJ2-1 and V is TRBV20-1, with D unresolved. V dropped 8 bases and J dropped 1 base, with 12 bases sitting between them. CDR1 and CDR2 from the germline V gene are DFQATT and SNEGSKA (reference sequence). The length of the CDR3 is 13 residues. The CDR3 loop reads CSWSGPSYNEQFF. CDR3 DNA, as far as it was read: TGCAGTTGGTCGGGTCCGTCCTACAATGAG.

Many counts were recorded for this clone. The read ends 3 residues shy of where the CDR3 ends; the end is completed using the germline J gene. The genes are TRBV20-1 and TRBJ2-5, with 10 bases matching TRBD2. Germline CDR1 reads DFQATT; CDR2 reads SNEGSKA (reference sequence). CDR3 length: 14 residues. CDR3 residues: CSSKLAGVRETQYF. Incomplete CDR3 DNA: TGCAGCTCTAAGCTAGCGGGAGTCCGGGAGACC.

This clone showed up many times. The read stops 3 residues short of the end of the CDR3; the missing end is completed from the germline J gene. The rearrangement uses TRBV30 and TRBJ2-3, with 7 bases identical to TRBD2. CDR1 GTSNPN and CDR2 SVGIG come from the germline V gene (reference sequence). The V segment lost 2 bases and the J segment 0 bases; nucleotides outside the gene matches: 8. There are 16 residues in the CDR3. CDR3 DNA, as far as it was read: TGTGCCTGGAGTCTGGGTCTAGCGGAGAGCACAGATACG. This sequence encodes CAWSLGLAESTDT. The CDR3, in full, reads CAWSLGLAESTDTQYF.

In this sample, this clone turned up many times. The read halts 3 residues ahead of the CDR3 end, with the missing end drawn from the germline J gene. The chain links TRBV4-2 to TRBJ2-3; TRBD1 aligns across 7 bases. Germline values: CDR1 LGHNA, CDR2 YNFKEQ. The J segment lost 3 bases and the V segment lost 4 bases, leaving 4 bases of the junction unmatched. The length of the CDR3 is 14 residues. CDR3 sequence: CASSPRQGTDTQYF. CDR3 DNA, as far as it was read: TGTGCCAGCAGCCCCAGACAGGGAACAGATACG.

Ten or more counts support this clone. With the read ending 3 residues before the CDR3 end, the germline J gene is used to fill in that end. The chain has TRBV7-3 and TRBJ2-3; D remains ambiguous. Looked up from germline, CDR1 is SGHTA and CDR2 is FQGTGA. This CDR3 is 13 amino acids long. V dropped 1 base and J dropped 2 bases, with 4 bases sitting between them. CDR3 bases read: TGTGCCAGCAGCTTAAAGGTCACAGATACG. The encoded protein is CASSLKVTDT. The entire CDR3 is CASSLKVTDTQYF. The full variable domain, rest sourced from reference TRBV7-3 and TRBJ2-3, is GAGVSQTPSNKVTEKGKYVELRCDPISGHTALYWYRQSLGQGPEFLIYFQGTGAADDSGLPNDRFFAVRPEGSVSTLKIQRTERGDSAVYLCASSLKVTDTQYFGPGTRLTVL.

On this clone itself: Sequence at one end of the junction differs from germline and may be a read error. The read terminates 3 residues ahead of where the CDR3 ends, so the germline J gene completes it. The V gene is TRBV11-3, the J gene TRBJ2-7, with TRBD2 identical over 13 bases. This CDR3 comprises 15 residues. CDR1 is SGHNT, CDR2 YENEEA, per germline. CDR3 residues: CANSPRLAGGYEQYF. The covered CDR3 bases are TGTGCCAACAGCCCCAGACTAGCGGGAGGCTACGAG.

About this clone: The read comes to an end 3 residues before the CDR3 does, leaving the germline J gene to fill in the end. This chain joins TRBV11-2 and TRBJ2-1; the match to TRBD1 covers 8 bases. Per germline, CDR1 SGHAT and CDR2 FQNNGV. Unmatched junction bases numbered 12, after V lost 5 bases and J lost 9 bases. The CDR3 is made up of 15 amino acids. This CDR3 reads CASSARTGFLGEQFF. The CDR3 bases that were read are TGTGCCAGCAGCGCTCGGACAGGGTTTTTGGGTGAG.

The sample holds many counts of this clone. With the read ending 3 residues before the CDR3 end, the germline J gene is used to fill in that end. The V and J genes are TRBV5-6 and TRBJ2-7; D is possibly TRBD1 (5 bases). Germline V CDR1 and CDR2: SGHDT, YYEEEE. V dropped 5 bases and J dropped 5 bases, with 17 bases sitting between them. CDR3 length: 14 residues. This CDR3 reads CASSVGHSIHEQYF. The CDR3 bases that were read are TGTGCCAGCAGTGTTGGACATTCGATCCACGAG.

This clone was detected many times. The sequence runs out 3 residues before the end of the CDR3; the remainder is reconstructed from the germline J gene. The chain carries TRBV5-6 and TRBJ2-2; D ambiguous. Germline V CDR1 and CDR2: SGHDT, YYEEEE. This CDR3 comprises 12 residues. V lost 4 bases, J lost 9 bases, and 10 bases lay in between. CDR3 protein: CASSLRSWELFF. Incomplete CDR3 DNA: TGTGCCAGCAGCCTGCGATCCTGGGAG. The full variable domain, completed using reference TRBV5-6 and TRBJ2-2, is DAGVTQSPTHLIKTRGQQVTLRCSPKSGHDTVSWYQQALGQGPQFIFQYYEEEERQRGNFPDRFSGHQFPNYSSELNVNALLLGDSALYLCASSLRSWELFFGEGSRLTVL.

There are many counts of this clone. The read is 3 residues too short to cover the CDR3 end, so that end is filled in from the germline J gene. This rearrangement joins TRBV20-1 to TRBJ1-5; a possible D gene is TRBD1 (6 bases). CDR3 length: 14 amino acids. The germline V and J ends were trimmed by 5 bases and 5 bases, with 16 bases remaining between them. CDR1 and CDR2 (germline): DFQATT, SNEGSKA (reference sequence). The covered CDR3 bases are TGCAGTGCTGGGGGAGGTCAGGGGTATCAGCCC. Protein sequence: CSAGGGQGYQP. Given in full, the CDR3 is CSAGGGQGYQPQHF.

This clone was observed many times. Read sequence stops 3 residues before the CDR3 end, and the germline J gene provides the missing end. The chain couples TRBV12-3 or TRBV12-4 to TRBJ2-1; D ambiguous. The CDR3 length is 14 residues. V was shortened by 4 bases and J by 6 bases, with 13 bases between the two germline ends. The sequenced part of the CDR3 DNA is TGTGCCAGCAGTTCCCCTGCGCTAGGCAATGAG. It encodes CASSSPALGNE. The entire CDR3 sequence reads CASSSPALGNEQFF.

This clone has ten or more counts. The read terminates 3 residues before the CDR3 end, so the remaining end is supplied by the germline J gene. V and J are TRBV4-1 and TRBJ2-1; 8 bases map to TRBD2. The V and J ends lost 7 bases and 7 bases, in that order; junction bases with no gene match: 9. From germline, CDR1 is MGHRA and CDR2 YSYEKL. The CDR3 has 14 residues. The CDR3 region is CASTPGGARNEQFF. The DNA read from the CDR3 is TGCGCCAGCACCCCCGGGGGGGCGAGGAATGAG.

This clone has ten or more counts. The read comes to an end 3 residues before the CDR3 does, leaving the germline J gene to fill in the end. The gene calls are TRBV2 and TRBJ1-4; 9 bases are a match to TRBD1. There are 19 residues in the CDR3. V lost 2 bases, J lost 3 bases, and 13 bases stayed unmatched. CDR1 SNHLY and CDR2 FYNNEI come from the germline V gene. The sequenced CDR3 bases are TGTGCCAGCAGTGAACGTTCTGGCACAGGGGGCTTGTCTAATGAAAAA. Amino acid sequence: CASSERSGTGGLSNEK. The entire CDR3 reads CASSERSGTGGLSNEKLFF.

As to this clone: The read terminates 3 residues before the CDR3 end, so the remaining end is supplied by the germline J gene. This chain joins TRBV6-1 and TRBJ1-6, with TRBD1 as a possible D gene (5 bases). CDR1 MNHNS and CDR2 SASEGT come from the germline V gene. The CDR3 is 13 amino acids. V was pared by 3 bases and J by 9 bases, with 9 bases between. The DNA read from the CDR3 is TGTGCCAGCAGTGAGCAGGGAGGTTCACCC. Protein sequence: CASSEQGGSP. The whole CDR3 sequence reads CASSEQGGSPLHF.

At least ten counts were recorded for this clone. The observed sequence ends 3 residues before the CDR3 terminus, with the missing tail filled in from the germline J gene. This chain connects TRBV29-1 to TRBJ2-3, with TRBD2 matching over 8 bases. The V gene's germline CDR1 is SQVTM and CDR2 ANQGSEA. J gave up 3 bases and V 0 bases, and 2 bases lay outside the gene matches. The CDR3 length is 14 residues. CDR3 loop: CSVEEAGVTDTQYF. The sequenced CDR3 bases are TGCAGCGTTGAAGAAGCGGGAGTGACAGATACG.

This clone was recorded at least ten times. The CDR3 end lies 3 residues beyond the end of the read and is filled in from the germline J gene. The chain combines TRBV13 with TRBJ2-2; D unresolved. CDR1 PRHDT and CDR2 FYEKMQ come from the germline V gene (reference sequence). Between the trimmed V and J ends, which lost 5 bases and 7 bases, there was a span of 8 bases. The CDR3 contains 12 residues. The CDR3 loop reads CASSLLNGELFF. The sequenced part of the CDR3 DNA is TGTGCCAGCAGCCTCCTTAACGGGGAG. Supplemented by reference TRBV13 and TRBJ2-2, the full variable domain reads AAGVIQSPRHLIKEKRETATLKCYPIPRHDTVYWYQQGPGQDPQFLISFYEKMQSDKGSIPDRFSAQQFSDYHSELNMSSLELGDSALYFCASSLLNGELFFGEGSRLTVL.

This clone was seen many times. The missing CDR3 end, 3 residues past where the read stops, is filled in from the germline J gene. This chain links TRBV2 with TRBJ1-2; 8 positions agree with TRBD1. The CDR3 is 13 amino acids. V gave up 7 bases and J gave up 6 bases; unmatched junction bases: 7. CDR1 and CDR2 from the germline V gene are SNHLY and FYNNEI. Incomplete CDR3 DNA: TGTGCCAGCATACGCAGACAGGGGAATGGC. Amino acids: CASIRRQGNG. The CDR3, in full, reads CASIRRQGNGYTF.